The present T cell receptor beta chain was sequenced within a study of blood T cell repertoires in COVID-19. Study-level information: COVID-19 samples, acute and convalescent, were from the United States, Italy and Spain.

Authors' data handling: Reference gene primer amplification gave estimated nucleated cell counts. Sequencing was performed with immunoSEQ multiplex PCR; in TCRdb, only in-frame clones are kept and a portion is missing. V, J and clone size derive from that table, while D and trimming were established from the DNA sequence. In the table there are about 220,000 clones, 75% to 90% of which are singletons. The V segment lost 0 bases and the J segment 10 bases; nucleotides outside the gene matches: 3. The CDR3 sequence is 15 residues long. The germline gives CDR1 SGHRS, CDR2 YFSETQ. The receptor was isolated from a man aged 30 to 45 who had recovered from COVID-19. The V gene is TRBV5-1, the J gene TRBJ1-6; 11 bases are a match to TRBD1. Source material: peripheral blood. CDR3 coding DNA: TGCGCCAGCAGCTTGGAGGACAGGGGGCCCTCACCCCTCCACTTT. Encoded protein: CASSLEDRGPSPLHF.